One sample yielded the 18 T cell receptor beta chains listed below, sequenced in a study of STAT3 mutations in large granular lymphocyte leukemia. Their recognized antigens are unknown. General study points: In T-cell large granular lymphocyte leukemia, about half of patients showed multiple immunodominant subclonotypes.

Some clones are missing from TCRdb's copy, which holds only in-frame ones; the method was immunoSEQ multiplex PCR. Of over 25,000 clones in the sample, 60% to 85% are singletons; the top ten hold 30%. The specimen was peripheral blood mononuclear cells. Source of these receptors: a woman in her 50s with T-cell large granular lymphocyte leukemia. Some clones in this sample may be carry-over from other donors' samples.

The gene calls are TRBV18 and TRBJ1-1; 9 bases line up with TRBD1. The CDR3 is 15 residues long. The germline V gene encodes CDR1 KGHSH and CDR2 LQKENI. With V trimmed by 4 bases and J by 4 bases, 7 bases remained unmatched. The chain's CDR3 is CASSRPTGGGTEAFF. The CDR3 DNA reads TGTGCCAGCTCACGTCCGACAGGGGGAGGCACTGAAGCTTTCTTT.

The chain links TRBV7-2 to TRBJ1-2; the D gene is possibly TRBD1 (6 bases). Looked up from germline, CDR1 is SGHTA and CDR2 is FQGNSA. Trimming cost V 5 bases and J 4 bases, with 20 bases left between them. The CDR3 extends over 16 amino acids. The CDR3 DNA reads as TGTGCCAGCAGCCGAGTGAATCTAGGACAGATCTATGGCTACACCTTC. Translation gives CASSRVNLGQIYGYTF.

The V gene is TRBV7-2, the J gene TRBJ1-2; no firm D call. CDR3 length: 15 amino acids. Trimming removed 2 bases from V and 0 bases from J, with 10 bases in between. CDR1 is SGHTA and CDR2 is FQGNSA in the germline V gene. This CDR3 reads CASSLIPATNYGYTF. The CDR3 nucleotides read TGTGCCAGCAGCTTAATCCCAGCGACTAACTATGGCTACACCTTC.

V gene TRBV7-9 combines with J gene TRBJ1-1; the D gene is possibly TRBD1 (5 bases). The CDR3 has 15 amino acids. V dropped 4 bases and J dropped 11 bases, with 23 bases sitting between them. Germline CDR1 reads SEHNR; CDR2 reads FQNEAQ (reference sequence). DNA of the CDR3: TGTGCCAGCAGCTCGAACTCAGCAGGGTTATCCGAGGCTTTCTTT. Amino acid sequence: CASSSNSAGLSEAFF.

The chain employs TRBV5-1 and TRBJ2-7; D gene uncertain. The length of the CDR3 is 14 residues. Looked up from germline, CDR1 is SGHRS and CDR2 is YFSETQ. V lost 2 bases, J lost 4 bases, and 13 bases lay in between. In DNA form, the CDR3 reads TGCGCCAGCAGCTTAAAAATGGACGGGTACGAGCAGTACTTC. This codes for CASSLKMDGYEQYF.

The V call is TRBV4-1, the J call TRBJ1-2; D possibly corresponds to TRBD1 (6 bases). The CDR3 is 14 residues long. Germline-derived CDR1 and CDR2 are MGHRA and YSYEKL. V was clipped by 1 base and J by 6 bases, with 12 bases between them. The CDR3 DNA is TGCGCCAGCAGCCAAGTCGCCGGGGGCCATGGCTACACCTTC. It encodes CASSQVAGGHGYTF.

The CDR3 DNA sequence: TGTGCCAGCAGTTCCCTCAACGGAGCTTTCTTT. This codes for CASSSLNGAFF. This chain uses TRBV28 with TRBJ1-1, with no clear D. CDR1 and CDR2 from the germline V gene are MDHEN and SYDVKM. V lost 4 bases, J lost 10 bases, and 10 bases lay in between. The CDR3 has 11 residues.

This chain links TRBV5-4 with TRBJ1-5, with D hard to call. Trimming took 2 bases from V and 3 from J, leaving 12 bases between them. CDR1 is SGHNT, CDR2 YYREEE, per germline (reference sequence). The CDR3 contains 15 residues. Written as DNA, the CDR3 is TGTGCCAGCAGCTTTTCCCCTGGCCTCAATCAGCCCCAGCATTTT. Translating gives CASSFSPGLNQPQHF.

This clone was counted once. The CDR3 here is CAGTRAGSGANVLTF. DNA of the CDR3: TGTGCCGGAACTAGGGCTGGGTCTGGGGCCAACGTCCTGACTTTC. The chain employs TRBV30 and TRBJ2-6; possible D gene TRBD2, 5 bases. Germline assignment: CDR1 GTSNPN and CDR2 SVGIG (reference sequence). This CDR3 has 15 residues. The V gene lost 8 bases and the J gene lost 1 base, with 15 bases spanning the gap.

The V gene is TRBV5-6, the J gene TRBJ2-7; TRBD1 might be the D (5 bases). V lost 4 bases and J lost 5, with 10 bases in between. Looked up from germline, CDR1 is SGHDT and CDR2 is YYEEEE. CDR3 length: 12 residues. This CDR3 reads CASSQQGHEQYF. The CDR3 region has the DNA TGTGCCAGCAGCCAGCAGGGCCACGAGCAGTACTTC. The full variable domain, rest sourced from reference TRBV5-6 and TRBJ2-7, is DAGVTQSPTHLIKTRGQQVTLRCSPKSGHDTVSWYQQALGQGPQFIFQYYEEEERQRGNFPDRFSGHQFPNYSSELNVNALLLGDSALYLCASSQQGHEQYFGPGTRLTVT.

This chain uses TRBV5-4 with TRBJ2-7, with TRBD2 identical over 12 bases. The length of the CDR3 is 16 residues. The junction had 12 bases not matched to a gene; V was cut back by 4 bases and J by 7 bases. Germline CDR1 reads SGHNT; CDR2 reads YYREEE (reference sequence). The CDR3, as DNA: TGTGCCAGCAGCGCCGGGCCTACTCTAGCGGGAGGGGAGCAGTACTTC. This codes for CASSAGPTLAGGEQYF.

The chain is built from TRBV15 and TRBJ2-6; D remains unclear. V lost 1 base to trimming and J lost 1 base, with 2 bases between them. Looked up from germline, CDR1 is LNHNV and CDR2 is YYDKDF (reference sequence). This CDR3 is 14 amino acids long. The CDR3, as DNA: TGTGCCACCAGCAGAGGTTCTGGGGCCAACGTCCTGACTTTC. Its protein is CATSRGSGANVLTF. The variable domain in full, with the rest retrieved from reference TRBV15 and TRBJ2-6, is DAMVIQNPRYQVTQFGKPVTLSCSQTLNHNVMYWYQQKSSQAPKLLFHYYDKDFNNEADTPDNFQSRRPNTSFCFLDIRSPGLGDTAMYLCATSRGSGANVLTFGAGSRLTVL.

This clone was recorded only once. The CDR3 loop reads CASSLGLAINNEQFF. CDR3 in DNA: TGTGCCAGCAGCTTGGGACTAGCGATAAACAATGAGCAGTTCTTC. This chain uses TRBV5-5 with TRBJ2-1, with 8 bases aligning to TRBD2. Trimming cost V 0 bases and J 5 bases; bases outside gene matches: 4. The CDR3 spans 15 residues. The V gene's germline CDR1 is SGHKS and CDR2 YYEKEE (reference sequence).

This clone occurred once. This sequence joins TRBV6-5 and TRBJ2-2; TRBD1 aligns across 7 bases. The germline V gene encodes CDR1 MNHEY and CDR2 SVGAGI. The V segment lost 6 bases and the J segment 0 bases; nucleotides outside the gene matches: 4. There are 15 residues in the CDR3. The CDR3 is CASRTDRANTGELFF. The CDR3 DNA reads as TGTGCCAGCAGGACCGACAGGGCGAACACCGGGGAGCTGTTTTTT.

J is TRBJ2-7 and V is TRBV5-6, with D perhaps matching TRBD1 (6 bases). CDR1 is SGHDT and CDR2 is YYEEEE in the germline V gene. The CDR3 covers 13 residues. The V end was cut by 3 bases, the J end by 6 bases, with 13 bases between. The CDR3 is CASSYTGIGEQYF. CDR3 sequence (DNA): TGTGCCAGCAGCTATACAGGGATTGGCGAGCAGTACTTC.

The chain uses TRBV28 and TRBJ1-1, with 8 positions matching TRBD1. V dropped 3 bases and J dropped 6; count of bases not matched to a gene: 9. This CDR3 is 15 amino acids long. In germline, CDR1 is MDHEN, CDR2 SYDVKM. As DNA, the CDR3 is TGTGCCAGCAGTTTGGGGACAGCAGGGGGCTCTGAAGCTTTCTTT. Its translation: CASSLGTAGGSEAFF.

The CDR3 nucleotides are TGCGCCAGCAGCCCCGGGACAGATTCCTACGAGCAGTACTTC. Protein sequence: CASSPGTDSYEQYF. V gene TRBV5-1 combines with J gene TRBJ2-7, with TRBD1 identical over 7 bases. The CDR3 covers 14 residues. With V trimmed by 4 bases and J by 1 base, 5 bases remained unmatched. Germline V gives CDR1 SGHRS, CDR2 YFSETQ.

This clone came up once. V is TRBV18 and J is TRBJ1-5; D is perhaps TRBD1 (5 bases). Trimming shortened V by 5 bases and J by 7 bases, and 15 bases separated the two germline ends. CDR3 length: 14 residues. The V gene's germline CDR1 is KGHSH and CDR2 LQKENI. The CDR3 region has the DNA TGTGCCAGCTCAACTCAGGGTGGTGTGCAGCCCCAGCATTTT. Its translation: CASSTQGGVQPQHF.